The next 27 T cell receptor beta chains were all read from a single sample in a study of monozygotic twins with inflammatory bowel disease (dated by TCRdb to about 2019). Libraries were made using 5' RACE. Instrument used: Illumina HiSeq 2500. The reads went through TCRdb reprocessing, and each CDR3 protein sequence gets one entry with no DNA. The sample table includes a few hundred thousand distinct CDR3 sequences. Around 2.6% of the sample is taken by the ten largest. The sequencing input was blood. These receptors came from a human donor with ulcerative colitis or Crohn's disease, or a healthy co-twin of an affected twin (not recorded which).

CDR3 amino acids: CASSAGLAGVDEQFF. This chain links TRBV7-6 with TRBJ2-1; TCRdb lists TRBD2, though no DNA is available to test this call. CDR1 is SGHVS and CDR2 is FNYEAQ in the germline V gene. This CDR3 is built from 15 residues.

The chain couples TRBV5-4 to TRBJ2-7; the TCRdb call, TRBD1, lacks DNA for checking. The CDR3 runs to 15 residues. Per the germline V gene, CDR1 is SGHNT and CDR2 is YYREEE (reference sequence). CDR3: CASSSRDRGSYEQYF.

The J gene is TRBJ2-3, the V gene TRBV29-1; absent DNA, TCRdb's TRBD1 call cannot be checked. CDR3 length: 16 residues. CDR1 and CDR2 from the germline V gene are SQVTM and ANQGSEA. CDR3 residues: CSVDKGGTRSTDTQYF.

This chain uses TRBV27 with TRBJ1-2; TCRdb indicates TRBD1, and absent DNA this call remains unverified. The CDR3 contains 16 residues. Germline CDR1 is MNHEY and CDR2 is SMNVEV (reference sequence). The chain's CDR3 is CASTSTMRGVDYGYTF.

The chain carries TRBV5-1 and TRBJ2-7; TCRdb returns TRBD1, unconfirmable since there is no DNA. CDR1 SGHRS and CDR2 YFSETQ come from the germline V gene. This CDR3 has 17 amino acids. This CDR3 reads CASSLASEAGGYYEQYF.

The rearrangement links TRBV6-6 to TRBJ1-1; TCRdb gives TRBD1 as the D gene, but with no DNA this cannot be confirmed. Germline V gene data show CDR1 as MNHNY and CDR2 as SVGAGI (reference sequence). CDR3 length: 14 amino acids. The CDR3 is CASKSGRMNTEAFF.

The rearrangement joins TRBV18 to TRBJ1-3; as DNA is missing, the TRBD1 call by TCRdb cannot be tested. The CDR3 length is 16 residues. From germline, CDR1 is KGHSH and CDR2 LQKENI. CDR3 region: CASSNRDRGPGNTIYF.

The chain couples TRBV6-1 to TRBJ1-2; TCRdb's D call, TRBD1, is unchecked because there is no DNA. Per germline, CDR1 MNHNS and CDR2 SASEGT. The CDR3 totals 14 residues. The CDR3 loop is CASSGVDREDGYTF.

The gene calls are TRBV19 and TRBJ1-5. The CDR3 covers 15 residues. Looked up from germline, CDR1 is LNHDA and CDR2 is SQIVND (reference sequence). CDR3 sequence reads: CASSVAVGSNQPQHF.

This sequence joins TRBV7-2 and TRBJ1-6. Looked up from germline, CDR1 is SGHTA and CDR2 is FQGNSA. This CDR3 region has 16 residues. CDR3 loop: CASSLFGQLNNSPLHF.

The chain has TRBV18 and TRBJ1-1; TCRdb gives TRBD1 as the D gene, but with no DNA this cannot be confirmed. The CDR3 covers 14 residues. From germline, CDR1 is KGHSH and CDR2 LQKENI. The CDR3 loop reads CASSGGFGDTEAFF.

The chain combines TRBV12-3 or TRBV12-4 with TRBJ1-1; the TCRdb call, TRBD1, lacks DNA for checking. This CDR3 spans 14 amino acids. The chain's CDR3 is CASTLTNGDRKAFF.

The CDR3 spells CASSTIREETQYF. The chain couples TRBV7-6 to TRBJ2-5; TCRdb selects TRBD1, and the lack of DNA leaves this call unchecked. CDR1 is SGHVS, CDR2 FNYEAQ, per germline. There are 13 residues in the CDR3.

The genes are TRBV4-3 and TRBJ1-2; TCRdb selects TRBD1, and the lack of DNA leaves this call unchecked. This CDR3 is 16 amino acids long. In germline, CDR1 is LGHNA, CDR2 YSLEER. This CDR3 is CASSRSGVRDNYGYTF.

The V gene is TRBV12-3 or TRBV12-4, the J gene TRBJ1-5. This CDR3 region has 12 residues. This chain's CDR3 is CASSISYQPQHF.

The rearrangement links TRBV4-1 to TRBJ1-4; TCRdb's D gene call, TRBD1, goes unchecked for lack of DNA. Germline values: CDR1 MGHRA, CDR2 YSYEKL. The CDR3 sequence is 15 residues long. CDR3 protein: CASTDRQGANEKLFF.

The chain uses TRBV27 and TRBJ2-2; the D call of TRBD2 rests on TCRdb alone, since no DNA is present to check it. Per the germline V gene, CDR1 is MNHEY and CDR2 is SMNVEV (reference sequence). The CDR3 is 17 residues long. CDR3: CASSFLAGGSNTGELFF.

CDR3: CSASGGQYFGDTQYF. The chain carries TRBV20-1 and TRBJ2-3; TCRdb outputs TRBD1, but without DNA this stays unchecked. The CDR3 length is 15 residues. Germline CDR1 and CDR2: DFQATT and SNEGSKA (reference sequence).

V and J are TRBV5-1 and TRBJ2-3; TCRdb names TRBD2, which stays unverified in the absence of DNA. CDR3 size: 16 residues. Per the germline V gene, CDR1 is SGHRS and CDR2 is YFSETQ. This chain's CDR3 is CASRALGLAGTDTQYF. Full variable domain (rest looked up from reference TRBV5-1 and TRBJ2-3): KAGVTQTPRYLIKTRGQQVTLSCSPISGHRSVSWYQQTPGQGLQFLFEYFSETQRNKGNFPGRFSGRQFSNSRSEMNVSTLELGDSALYLCASRALGLAGTDTQYFGPGTRLTVL.

The chain uses TRBV4-3 and TRBJ2-5; the TCRdb call, TRBD2, lacks DNA for checking. The CDR3 length is 15 residues. The germline V gene has CDR1 LGHNA and CDR2 YSLEER. The CDR3 region is CASSPDWRQRETQYF.

The chain combines TRBV6-2 or TRBV6-3 with TRBJ2-7. The CDR3 length is 16 residues. The V gene's germline CDR1 is MNHEY and CDR2 SVGEGT. The CDR3 here is CASSYGRSLTPYEQYF.

J is TRBJ2-3 and V is TRBV6-6; TCRdb picks TRBD2, but there is no DNA to check that call. The V gene's germline CDR1 is MNHNY and CDR2 SVGAGI (reference sequence). The CDR3 consists of 14 residues. CDR3 region: CASSPSGGAGTQYF.

V gene TRBV7-2 combines with J gene TRBJ1-2; the D call from TCRdb, TRBD1, cannot be confirmed without DNA. CDR3 length: 15 residues. Germline loops: CDR1 SGHTA, CDR2 FQGNSA. The CDR3 sequence is CASSPRAGVRYGYTF.

The chain is built from TRBV4-3 and TRBJ1-2; TCRdb's D gene call, TRBD1, goes unchecked for lack of DNA. The CDR3 totals 17 residues. Per germline, CDR1 LGHNA and CDR2 YSLEER. The CDR3 loop is CASSQLSGTGVGYGYTF.

This chain links TRBV25-1 with TRBJ2-3; TCRdb reports TRBD2, a call that lacks DNA to check it against. Germline V gives CDR1 MGHDK, CDR2 SYGVNS. The CDR3 loop spans 15 amino acids. The CDR3 region is CASSSIAGRTDTQYF.

This sequence joins TRBV20-1 and TRBJ2-3; TCRdb's D call, TRBD1, is unchecked because there is no DNA. Germline V gives CDR1 DFQATT, CDR2 SNEGSKA (reference sequence). The length of the CDR3 is 14 residues. CDR3 protein: CSAIAGGVTDTQYF.

This chain links TRBV4-1 with TRBJ2-1; TCRdb indicates TRBD2, and absent DNA this call remains unverified. CDR1 and CDR2 (germline): MGHRA, YSYEKL. This CDR3 region has 22 residues. Here the CDR3 reads CASSQDKPRTTSGGYSYNEQFF.